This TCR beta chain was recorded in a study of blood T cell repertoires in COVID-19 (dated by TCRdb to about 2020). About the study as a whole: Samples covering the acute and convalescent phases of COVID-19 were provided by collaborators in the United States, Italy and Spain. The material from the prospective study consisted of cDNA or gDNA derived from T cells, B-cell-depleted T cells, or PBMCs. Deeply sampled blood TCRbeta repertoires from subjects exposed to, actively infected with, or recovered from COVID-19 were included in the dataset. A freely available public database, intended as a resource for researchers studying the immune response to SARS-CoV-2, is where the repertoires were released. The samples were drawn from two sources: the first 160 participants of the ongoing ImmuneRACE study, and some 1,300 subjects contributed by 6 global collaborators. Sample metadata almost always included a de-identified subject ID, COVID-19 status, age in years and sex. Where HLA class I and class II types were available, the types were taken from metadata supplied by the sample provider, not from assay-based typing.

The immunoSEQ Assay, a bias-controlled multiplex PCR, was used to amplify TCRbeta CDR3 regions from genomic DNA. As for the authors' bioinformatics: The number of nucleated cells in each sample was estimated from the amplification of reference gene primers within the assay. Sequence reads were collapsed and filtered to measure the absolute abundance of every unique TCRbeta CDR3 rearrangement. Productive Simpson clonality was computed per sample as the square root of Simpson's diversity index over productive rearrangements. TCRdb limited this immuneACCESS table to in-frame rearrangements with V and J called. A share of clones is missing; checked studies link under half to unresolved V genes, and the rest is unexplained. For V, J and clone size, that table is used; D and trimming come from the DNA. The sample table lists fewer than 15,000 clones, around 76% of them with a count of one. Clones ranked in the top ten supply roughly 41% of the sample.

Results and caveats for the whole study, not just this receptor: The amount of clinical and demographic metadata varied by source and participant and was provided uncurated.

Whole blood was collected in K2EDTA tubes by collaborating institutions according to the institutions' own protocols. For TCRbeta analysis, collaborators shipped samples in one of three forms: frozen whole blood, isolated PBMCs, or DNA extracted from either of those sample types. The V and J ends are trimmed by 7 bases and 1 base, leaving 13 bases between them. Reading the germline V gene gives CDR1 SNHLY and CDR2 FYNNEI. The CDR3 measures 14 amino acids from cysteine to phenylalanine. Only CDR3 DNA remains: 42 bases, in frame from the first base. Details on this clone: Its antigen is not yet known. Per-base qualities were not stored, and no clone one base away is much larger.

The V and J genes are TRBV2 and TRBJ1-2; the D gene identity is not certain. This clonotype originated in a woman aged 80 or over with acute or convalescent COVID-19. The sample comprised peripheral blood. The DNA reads TGTGCCAGCATCCGATGGTCCGGTAACTATGGCTACACCTTC. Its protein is CASIRWSGNYGYTF.